This entry describes one T cell receptor (beta chain). The data belong to a study of control samples from healthy donors and cancer patients. Only in-frame clones appear in the TCRdb table, and some are missing; sequencing was by immunoSEQ multiplex PCR. The table lists about 85,000 clones, approximately 88% of them singletons. The CDR3 is 14 amino acids. Trimming stripped 2 bases from V and 0 bases from J, with 7 bases between. CDR1 is MDHEN, CDR2 SYDVKM, per germline. Sequenced material: blood. V is TRBV28 and J is TRBJ1-2; perhaps TRBD1 as D (5 bases). This clonotype was obtained from a woman aged 55-70 years in good health. CDR3 in amino acids: CASSLTGPNYGYTF. The CDR3 bases are TGTGCCAGCAGTTTAACGGGGCCTAACTATGGCTACACCTTC.